This TCR beta chain was recorded in a study of tumor-infiltrating lymphocytes in primary liver carcinoma. TCR beta cDNA was made from approximately 500 ng total RNA with a constant-region primer. Three nested multiplex PCR rounds, a slightly modified ARM-PCR method, built the TCR beta libraries. The study ran its first two PCR rounds for nine to eleven cycles each, using TRBV1-TRBV30 forward primers and a C-beta reverse primer. In TCRdb, the multiplex PCR reads were re-called with MiXCR into one record per CDR3 protein. This table holds 70,000 to 95,000 distinct CDR3 sequences, over 60% found once. DNA and RNA were both co-extracted from 20-30 mg of bulk tissue that had not been sorted. Germline values: CDR1 DFQATT, CDR2 SNEGSKA (reference sequence). V lost 0 bases, J lost 3 bases, and 4 bases stayed unmatched. The CDR3 length is 15 residues.

Material: liver tumor tissue from sampling region 4. Stated subset: tumor region T4, right-lateral pole. J is TRBJ2-3 and V is TRBV20-1, with 9 positions matching TRBD1. The sequence derives from a man aged 35 to 55 with primary liver carcinoma and hepatitis B virus infection. The CDR3 DNA is TGCAGTGCTAGAGATTCGGGGACAGGGACAGATACGCAGTATTTT. Amino acid sequence: CSARDSGTGTDTQYF.